Listed below are T cell receptor beta chains from one sample, sequenced in a study of cytomegalovirus exposure and HLA in healthy donors. Clones were sequenced by immunoSEQ multiplex PCR, and TCRdb holds only the in-frame ones, with some missing. The table has 150,000 to 200,000 clones, over 70% seen once. The source material was PBMCs. These receptors were obtained from a man younger than 30 in good health and CMV-seronegative. CDR3s include the opening cysteine and the closing phenylalanine or tryptophan. A D gene is named only where the DNA matches it firmly. Where a row states a size, it is once, few, many or the class of an expanded clone; other rows omit it.

d_call	v_call	j_call	clone_size	cdr3_nt	cdr3_aa
.	TRBV15	TRBJ2-7	.	TGTGCCACCAGCAGAGCGCGGGCCAGAACCTACGAGCAGTACTTC	CATSRARARTYEQYF
.	TRBV5-4	TRBJ1-2	.	TGTGCCAGCACCCCAACCGGGGGGATGTATGGCTACACCTTC	CASTPTGGMYGYTF
.	TRBV4-3	TRBJ2-2	.	TGCGCCAGCAGCCAAGCAACTCCCTTACAGGGCAATGTTTTCCTGGGCACCGGGGAGCTGTTTTTT	CASSQATPLQGNVFLGTGELFF
TRBD1	TRBV5-3	TRBJ1-2	.	TGTGCCGAAATAAACCGGGACAGGGACCAATACGGCTACACCTTC	CAEINRDRDQYGYTF
.	TRBV5-8	TRBJ2-3	.	TGTGCCAGCAGCTTGGTAGGGGCCGGCGGGGTACAAGATACGCAGTATTTT	CASSLVGAGGVQDTQYF
TRBD1	TRBV14	TRBJ1-1	few	TGTGCCAGCAGCCTTCCGGGACAGGGGGCTCGGGGCCCTTTT	CASSLPGQGARGPF
TRBD2	TRBV7-9	TRBJ2-4	.	TGTGCCAGCAGCCAAAGCGGGGGGGTAGCCAAAAACATTCAGTACTTC	CASSQSGGVAKNIQYF
TRBD1	TRBV30	TRBJ2-1	once	TGTGCCTGGAGTTCCGGGACAGGCTTCCATGAGCAGTTCTTC	CAWSSGTGFHEQFF
.	TRBV2	TRBJ2-3	.	TGTGCCAGCAGTGGACCGGGACAACGCACAGATACGCAGTATTTT	CASSGPGQRTDTQYF
TRBD1	TRBV13	TRBJ2-1	.	TGTGCCAGCAGCTTAAGGACAGGCTCCTACAATGAGCAGTTCTTC	CASSLRTGSYNEQFF
.	TRBV5-1	TRBJ2-1	.	TGCGCCAGCAGCTTGGGGGACTTACCCTACAATGAGCAGTTCTTC	CASSLGDLPYNEQFF
.	TRBV5-1	TRBJ2-5	.	TGCGCCAGCAGCAGGGACATCTTAGGCAGAGGCCGCCAAGAGACCCAGTACTTC	CASSRDILGRGRQETQYF
TRBD1	TRBV4-3	TRBJ1-4	.	TGCGCCAGCAGCCATCTCCGGGGACAGGGTAATGAAAAACTGTTTTTT	CASSHLRGQGNEKLFF